What follows are 6 T cell receptor beta chains derived from one specimen sequenced in a study of blood T cell dynamics during melanoma immunotherapy. Clones were read by immunoSEQ multiplex PCR, and TCRdb kept only the in-frame ones, dropping some. The sample consists of just under 10,000 clones, around nine tenths of them appearing once. Described time point: pre-treatment baseline. The sample in question was blood, obtained from a patient treated with checkpoint blockade. The receptor set was obtained from a human donor with melanoma.

The chain carries TRBV7-9 and TRBJ2-2; tentative D call: TRBD1 (6 bases). Germline CDR1 is SEHNR and CDR2 is FQNEAQ (reference sequence). The germline V and J ends were trimmed by 5 bases and 6 bases, with 16 bases remaining between them. The CDR3 contains 15 residues. DNA of the CDR3: TGTGCCAGCAGCCACCCGGGGACACCCCCCGGGGAGCTGTTTTTT. Its protein product is CASSHPGTPPGELFF.

Only one count was recorded for this clone. The chain carries TRBV21-1 and TRBJ2-7; the listed D gene, TRBD1, was not tested against the DNA. TRBV21-1 is flagged as a pseudogene. The CDR3 is made up of 15 amino acids. DNA for the CDR3: TGTGCCAGCAGCAAAAGCCGGGACAGGGTTGACGAGCAGTACTTC. Its protein is CASSKSRDRVDEQYF.

The gene calls are TRBV11-2 and TRBJ2-5; possibly TRBD1 for D (5 bases). The end of the DNA is better explained by TRBJ2-7, so the J call may be wrong. CDR3 length equals 15 residues. Per germline, CDR1 SGHAT and CDR2 FQNNGV. The CDR3 region has the DNA TGTGCCAGCAGCCCAAGGGGTGGGGAAACCTACGAGCAGTACTTC. It translates to CASSPRGGETYEQYF.

The genes are TRBV6-5 and TRBJ1-6; D ambiguous. Germline CDR1 and CDR2: MNHEY and SVGAGI. V shed 8 bases and J shed 10 bases, with 9 bases lying between them. CDR3 size: 11 residues. The CDR3 coding sequence is TGTGCCAGCGGTCTGGGGTCACCCCTCCACTTT. It encodes CASGLGSPLHF.

The chain couples TRBV7-9 to TRBJ2-7; tentatively, D is TRBD2 (6 bases). This CDR3 contains 19 residues. The V and J ends lost 5 bases and 2 bases respectively, with 28 bases between them. The germline gives CDR1 SEHNR, CDR2 FQNEAQ (reference sequence). CDR3 amino acids: CASSPGAGLGPTHPYEQYF. Here the CDR3 DNA reads TGTGCCAGCAGCCCCGGGGCGGGGCTGGGGCCCACGCACCCCTACGAGCAGTACTTC.

V usage is TRBV19 and J usage is TRBJ2-7; 8 nucleotides agree with TRBD1. The CDR3 extends over 15 amino acids. The germline gives CDR1 LNHDA, CDR2 SQIVND (reference sequence). The V gene end was trimmed by 3 bases and the J gene end by 2 bases; junction bases not matched to a gene: 6. CDR3 sequence (DNA): TGTGCCAGTAGTATGGCAGGGGGCATCCCCTACGAGCAGTACTTC. Its protein product is CASSMAGGIPYEQYF.